The entry that follows covers one T cell receptor (beta chain) sequence. The antigen is unknown. The protocol was immunoSEQ multiplex PCR, while the TCRdb copy is restricted to in-frame clones and leaves out a portion. Found here are 35,000 to 55,000 clones, around 76% of them singletons; the top ten hold 10% to 14%. This specimen comes from a study of vaccination effects on CD4 cells after COVID-19. CDR3 size: 15 residues. Trimming cost V 8 bases and J 1 base, with 14 bases left between them. The V gene's germline CDR1 is SGHTA and CDR2 FQGTGA. Sequencing in the ViraFEST assay came after antigen-specific CD4+ T cells had been expanded with viral peptide pools, which were used to stimulate PBMC. Upon completion of under eleven days in culture, CD4+ T cells were isolated. Among the vaccine recipients, none had a prior SARS-CoV-2 infection, and nucleocapsid antibodies were negative.

The sequence was obtained from a human donor who received a COVID-19 vaccine. The chain uses TRBV7-3 and TRBJ2-2, with TRBD2 as a possible D gene (7 bases). The source was CD4+ T cells from PBMCs cultured with SARS-CoV-2 spike peptides, collected before COVID-19 vaccination. The CDR3 protein is CASSRGGGNTGELFF. CDR3 sequence (DNA): TGTGCCAGCTCCCGGGGAGGGGGGAACACCGGGGAGCTGTTTTTT.